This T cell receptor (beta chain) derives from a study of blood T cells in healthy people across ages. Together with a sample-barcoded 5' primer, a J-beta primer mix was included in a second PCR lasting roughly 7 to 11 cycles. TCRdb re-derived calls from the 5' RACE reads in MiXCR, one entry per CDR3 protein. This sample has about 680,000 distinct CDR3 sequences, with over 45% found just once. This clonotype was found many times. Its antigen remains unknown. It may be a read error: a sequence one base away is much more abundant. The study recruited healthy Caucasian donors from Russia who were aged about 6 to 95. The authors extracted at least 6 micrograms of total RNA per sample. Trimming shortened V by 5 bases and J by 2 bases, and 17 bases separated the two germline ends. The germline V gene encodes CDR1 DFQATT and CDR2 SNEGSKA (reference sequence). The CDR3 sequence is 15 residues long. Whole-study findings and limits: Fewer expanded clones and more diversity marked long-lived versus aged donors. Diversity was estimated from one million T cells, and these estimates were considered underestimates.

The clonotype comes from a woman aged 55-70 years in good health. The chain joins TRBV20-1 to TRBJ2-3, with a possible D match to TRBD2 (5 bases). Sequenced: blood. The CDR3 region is CSARNADFYTDTQYF. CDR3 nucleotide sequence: TGCAGTGCTCGTAACGCGGACTTTTACACAGATACGCAGTATTTT.